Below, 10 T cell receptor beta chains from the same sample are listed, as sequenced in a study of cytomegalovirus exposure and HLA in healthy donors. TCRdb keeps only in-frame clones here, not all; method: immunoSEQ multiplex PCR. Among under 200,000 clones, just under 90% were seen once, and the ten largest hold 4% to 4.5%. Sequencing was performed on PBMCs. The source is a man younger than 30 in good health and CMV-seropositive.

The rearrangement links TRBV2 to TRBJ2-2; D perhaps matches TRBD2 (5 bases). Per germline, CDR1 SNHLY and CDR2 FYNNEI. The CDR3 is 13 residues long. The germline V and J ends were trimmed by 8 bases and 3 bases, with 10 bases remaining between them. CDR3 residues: CASRGLYTGELFF. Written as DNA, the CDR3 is TGTGCCAGCCGCGGACTCTACACCGGGGAGCTGTTTTTT. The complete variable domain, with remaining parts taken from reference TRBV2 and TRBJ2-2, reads EPEVTQTPSHQVTQMGQEVILRCVPISNHLYFYWYRQILGQKVEFLVSFYNNEISEKSEIFDDQFSVERPDGSNFTLKIRSTKLEDSAMYFCASRGLYTGELFFGEGSRLTVL.

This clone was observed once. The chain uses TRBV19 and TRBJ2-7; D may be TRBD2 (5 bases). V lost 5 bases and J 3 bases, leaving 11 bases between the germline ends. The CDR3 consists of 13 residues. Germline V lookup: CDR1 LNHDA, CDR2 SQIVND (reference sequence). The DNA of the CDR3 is TGTGCCAGTAGTCAGGACTCAGTCTACGAGCAGTACTTC. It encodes CASSQDSVYEQYF.

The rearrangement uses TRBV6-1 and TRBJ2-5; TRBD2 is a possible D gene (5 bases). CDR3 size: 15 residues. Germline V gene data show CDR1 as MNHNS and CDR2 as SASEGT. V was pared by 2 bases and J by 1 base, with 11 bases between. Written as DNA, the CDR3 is TGTGCCAGCAGTGAATCGGGAACTCTCCAAGAGACCCAGTACTTC. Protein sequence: CASSESGTLQETQYF.

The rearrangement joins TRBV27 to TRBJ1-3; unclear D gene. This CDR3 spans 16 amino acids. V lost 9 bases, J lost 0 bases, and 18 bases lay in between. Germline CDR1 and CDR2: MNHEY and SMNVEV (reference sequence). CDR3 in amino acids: CARGCGEPYSGNTIYF. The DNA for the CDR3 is TGTGCCAGAGGTTGTGGAGAACCTTACTCTGGAAACACCATATATTTT.

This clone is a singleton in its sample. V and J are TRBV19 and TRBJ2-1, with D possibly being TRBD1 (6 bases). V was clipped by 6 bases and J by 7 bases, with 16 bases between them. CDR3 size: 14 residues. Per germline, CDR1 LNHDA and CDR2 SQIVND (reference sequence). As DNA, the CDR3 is TGTGCCAGTAGGCCCTCACAGGGTTGGAATGAGCAGTTCTTC. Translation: CASRPSQGWNEQFF.

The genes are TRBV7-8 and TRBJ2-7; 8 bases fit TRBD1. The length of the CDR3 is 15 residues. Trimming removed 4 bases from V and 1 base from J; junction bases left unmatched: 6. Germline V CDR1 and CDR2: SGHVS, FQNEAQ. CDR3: CASSSGRTGSYEQYF. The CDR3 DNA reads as TGTGCCAGCAGCTCCGGCCGGACAGGGTCCTACGAGCAGTACTTC. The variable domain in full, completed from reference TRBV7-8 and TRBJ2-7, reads GAGVSQSPRYKVAKRGQDVALRCDPISGHVSLFWYQQALGQGPEFLTYFQNEAQLDKSGLPSDRFFAERPEGSVSTLKIQRTQQEDSAVYLCASSSGRTGSYEQYFGPGTRLTVT.

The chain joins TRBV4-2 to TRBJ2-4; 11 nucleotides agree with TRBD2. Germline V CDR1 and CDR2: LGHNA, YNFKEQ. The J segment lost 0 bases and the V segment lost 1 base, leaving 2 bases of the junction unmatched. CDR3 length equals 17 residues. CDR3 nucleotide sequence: TGTGCCAGCAGCCAAGGGGGACTAGCGGTAGCCAAAAACATTCAGTACTTC. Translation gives CASSQGGLAVAKNIQYF.

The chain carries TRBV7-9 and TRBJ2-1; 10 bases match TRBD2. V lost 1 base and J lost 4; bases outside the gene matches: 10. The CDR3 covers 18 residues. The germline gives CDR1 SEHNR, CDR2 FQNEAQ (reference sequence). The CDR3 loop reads CASSLVQSSGSKYNEQFF. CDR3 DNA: TGTGCCAGCAGCTTAGTACAGTCTAGCGGGAGTAAGTACAATGAGCAGTTCTTC.

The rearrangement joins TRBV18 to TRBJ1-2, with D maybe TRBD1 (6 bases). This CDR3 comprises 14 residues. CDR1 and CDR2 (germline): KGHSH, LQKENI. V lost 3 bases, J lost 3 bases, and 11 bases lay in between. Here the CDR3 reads CASSPTGFDYGYTF. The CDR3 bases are TGTGCCAGCTCACCTACAGGGTTCGACTATGGCTACACCTTC.

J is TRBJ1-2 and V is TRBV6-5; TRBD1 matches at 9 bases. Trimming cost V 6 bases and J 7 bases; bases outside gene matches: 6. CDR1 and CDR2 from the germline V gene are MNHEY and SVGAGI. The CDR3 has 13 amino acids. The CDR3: CASRRDRERGYTF. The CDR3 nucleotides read TGTGCCAGCAGACGGGACAGGGAACGTGGCTACACCTTC.